This T cell receptor beta chain was obtained from a study of radiation and T cells in renal cell carcinoma (dated by TCRdb to about 2020). For context, the study as a whole: The samples were obtained from a clinical trial, where primary renal cell carcinomas were treated with 15 Gy stereotactic body radiation therapy and then removed by nephrectomy 4 weeks afterward. Across all 53 samples, several million unique CDR3 nucleotide sequences encoding around 2,500,000 unique CDR3 amino acid sequences were identified. TCR beta sequencing covered 50 to 55 samples in total, comprising 25 or so tumors and approximately 27 peripheral blood samples. Study-wide findings and limitations: With a single-armed trial design, the study had no way to address how radiation dose or scheduling affects the TCR repertoire. Dynamics of the blood repertoire were not tracked past 4 weeks after treatment. No pretreatment tumor biopsies were available, so the baseline intratumoral presence of clonotypes could not be determined. An increase in top tumor clonotypes in blood was observed from baseline to 2 weeks post-radiation, followed by contraction by 4 weeks, which was taken to suggest transient expansion of tumor-resident clones.

The time point label, read with the paper, signifies: baseline pretreatment blood. The label giving this sample's treatment or condition can be read as: 15 Gy SBRT to primary tumor, nephrectomy 4 weeks later. To track tumor-enriched clonotypes, serial peripheral blood was sampled from radiation-treated patients at baseline and at 2 weeks and 4 weeks after SBRT. Every patient's renal cell carcinoma showed clear cell pathology. The QIAamp DNA Blood Mini Kit (Qiagen) was used to prepare genomic DNA for TCR sequencing. Only samples passing all quality control checks were included in the analyses. Following the manufacturer's recommendations, the immunoSEQ kit was used to generate TCR beta libraries from genomic DNA. To prepare libraries, a first multiplex PCR with proprietary primers was run, followed by a second PCR that added unique barcodes, and a bead cleanup was done after each round. A positive control reaction and a negative control reaction, both provided in the kit, were run with every batch of samples. The final libraries underwent checking on an Agilent 4200 TapeStation D1000 ScreenTape, volumetric pooling, and quantification by qPCR. Sequencing ran on an Illumina NextSeq500 with a MidOutput 150-cycle cartridge, using 156 Read1 and 15 Index1 cycles with kit custom primers. The pooled library was loaded at about 1 pM, and roughly 20% PhiX control was spiked in. As for how the authors treated the data: The vendor-processed data were analyzed in R, and a clonotype was defined as all T cells that share the same CDR3 nucleotide sequence. In the clone abundance analyses, frequencies in each sample were normalized to that sample's 10,000 most abundant clones. Public T cell clones, averaging fewer than five per sample, were removed before analysis. Tumor-enriched and baseline blood-enriched clonotypes were defined by at least a 32-fold difference in abundance between compartments. Clonotypes expanded or contracted between blood time points were identified with a beta-binomial differential abundance model. Similarity between tumor and blood repertoires was quantified using the Baroni-Urbani and Buser coefficient, and groups were compared with two-tailed Wilcoxon tests in R. Not all clones reach the TCRdb copy of this immuneACCESS table, which keeps in-frame sequences only. Checked studies attribute under half of the gap to unresolved V genes and leave the rest unexplained. That table furnishes V, J and clone size, whereas the DNA furnished D and trimming. The sample contains about 140,000 clones, roughly 83% of them found a single time. Under 30% of the sample comes from the top ten.

On this clone itself: The target of this receptor is not known. Base qualities are missing; no much larger clone stands one base away.

The TCR sequence derives from a woman between 45 and 60 years old with renal cell carcinoma. The sample here was blood, taken from a patient whose treatment included radiotherapy and nephrectomy.

In nucleotides, the sequence is TGTGCCAGTAGTATAGGGAATCCCGACAGGGGGGCCCTTATGAACACTGAAGCTTTCTTT. It translates to CASSIGNPDRGALMNTEAFF. Rearrangement joined TRBV19 to TRBJ1-1, with 9 middle bases fitting TRBD1. From cysteine to phenylalanine, the CDR3 is 20 amino acids long. Here the CDR3 DNA is all that survives: 60 bases in frame from base 1. Germline trimming: 1 base from V, 0 bases from J; junction bases outside gene matches: 15. In the germline V gene (reference sequence), CDR1 corresponds to LNHDA and CDR2 to SQIVND.